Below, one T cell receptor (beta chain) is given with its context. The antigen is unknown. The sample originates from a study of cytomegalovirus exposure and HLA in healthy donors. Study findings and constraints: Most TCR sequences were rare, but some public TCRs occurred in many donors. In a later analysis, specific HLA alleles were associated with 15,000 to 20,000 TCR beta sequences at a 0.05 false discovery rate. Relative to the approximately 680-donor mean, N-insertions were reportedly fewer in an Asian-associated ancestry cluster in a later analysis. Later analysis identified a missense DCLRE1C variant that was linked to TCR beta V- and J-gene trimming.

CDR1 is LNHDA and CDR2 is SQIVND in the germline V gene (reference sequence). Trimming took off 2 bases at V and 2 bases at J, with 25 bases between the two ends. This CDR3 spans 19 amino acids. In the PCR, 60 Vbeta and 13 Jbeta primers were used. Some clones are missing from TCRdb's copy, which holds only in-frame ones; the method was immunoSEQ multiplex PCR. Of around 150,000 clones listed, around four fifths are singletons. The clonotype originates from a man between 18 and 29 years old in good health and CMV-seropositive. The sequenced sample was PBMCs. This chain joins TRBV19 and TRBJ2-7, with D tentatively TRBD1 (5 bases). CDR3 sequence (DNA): TGTGCCAGTAGTATACCACCAATGGGATCTGAGACAGAAGCCTACGAGCAGTACTTC. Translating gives CASSIPPMGSETEAYEQYF.